The clone carrying this TCR beta chain was counted ten times or more. The antigen is undetermined. This CDR3 has 16 amino acids. Trimming took off 7 bases at V and 0 bases at J, with 16 bases between the two ends. Germline CDR1 and CDR2: LGHNA and YSLEER. For TCR, cDNA came from 5'RACE template switching, which added a universal primer site and UMIs. TCRdb ran MiXCR on the 5' RACE reads and lists one entry per CDR3 protein. The data contain fewer than 350,000 distinct CDR3 sequences, roughly 8.7% of them singletons. This entry belongs to a study of T cells after yellow fever vaccination. Overall study findings and caveats: There was a possibility that FACS-sorted repertoires contained abundant clonotypes contaminating from the bulk population. Most primary-vaccination clones reappeared after the booster (about 97% CD4, about 90% CD8). The secondary T-cell response peaked on day 5, not day 15, but was weaker.

Here the sequenced sample was PBMCs, taken on the day of the first yellow fever vaccination. The chain links TRBV4-3 to TRBJ2-1, with D perhaps matching TRBD2 (5 bases). This clonotype originated in a man between 18 and 35 years old who received the YFV17D yellow fever vaccine. The CDR3 reads CASTSSRGSSYNEQFF. CDR3 bases: TGCGCCAGCACCTCAAGCCGGGGAAGCTCCTACAATGAGCAGTTCTTC.